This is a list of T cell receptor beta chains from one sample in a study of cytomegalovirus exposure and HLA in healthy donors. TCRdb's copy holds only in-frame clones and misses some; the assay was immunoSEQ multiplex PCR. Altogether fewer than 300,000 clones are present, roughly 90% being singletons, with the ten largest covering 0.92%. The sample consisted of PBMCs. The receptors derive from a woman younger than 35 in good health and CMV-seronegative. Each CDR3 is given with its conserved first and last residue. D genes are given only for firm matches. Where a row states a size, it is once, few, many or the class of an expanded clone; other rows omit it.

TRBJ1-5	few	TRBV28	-	TGTGCCAGCAAAACCACAAATCAGCCCCAGCATTTT	CASKTTNQPQHF
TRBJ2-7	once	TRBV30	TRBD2	TGTGCCGGGACTAGCGGGAGGATCGAGCAGTACTTC	CAGTSGRIEQYF
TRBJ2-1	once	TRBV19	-	TGTGCCAGTATTGGAGGGGCATATGAGCAGTTCTTC	CASIGGAYEQFF
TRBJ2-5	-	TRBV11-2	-	TGTGCCAGCAGCTACCGGTCAGGGGAGGAGACCCAGTACTTC	CASSYRSGEETQYF
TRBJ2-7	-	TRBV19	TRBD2	TGTGCCAGTAGTATGGAGGGACTAGCGGACGGGAAATACGAGCAGTACTTC	CASSMEGLADGKYEQYF
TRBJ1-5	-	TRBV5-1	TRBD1	TGCGCCAGCCCCACCGCCCTAGACAGGGGCTGCGATCAGCCCCAGCATTTT	CASPTALDRGCDQPQHF
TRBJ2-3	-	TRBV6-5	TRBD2	TGTGCCAGCAGTTTATTTAGCGGGAGAGAAACAGATACGCAGTATTTT	CASSLFSGRETDTQYF
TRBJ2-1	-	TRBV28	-	TGTGCCAGCAGTTTGGCCGGGGGAAATGAGCAGTTCTTC	CASSLAGGNEQFF
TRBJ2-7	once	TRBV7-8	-	TGTGCCAGCAGCTTAAATATCATTGGGCTCGAGCAGTACTTC	CASSLNIIGLEQYF
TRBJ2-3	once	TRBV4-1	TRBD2	TGCGCCAGCAGCCAAACTGGACTAGCGGGAGGGCAAGATACGCAGTATTTT	CASSQTGLAGGQDTQYF
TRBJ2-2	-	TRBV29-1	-	TGCAGCGTTCGCCAGACAGTCACCGGGGAGCTGTTTTTT	CSVRQTVTGELFF
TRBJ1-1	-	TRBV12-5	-	TGTGCTAGTGGTATTCCCGGGGGAACTGAAGCTTTCTTT	CASGIPGGTEAFF
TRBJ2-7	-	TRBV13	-	TGTGCCAGCAGCTTAGTGGACAGATCATCCTACGAGCAGTACTTC	CASSLVDRSSYEQYF
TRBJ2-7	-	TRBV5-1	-	TGCGCCAGCAGCTTACGGACAGACGAGCAGTACTTC	CASSLRTDEQYF
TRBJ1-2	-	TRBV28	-	TGTGCCAGCAGTTTTTTTACAATTAGCCGGGTTAGGAGCTACACCTTC	CASSFFTISRVRSYTF
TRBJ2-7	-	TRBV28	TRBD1	TGTGCCAGCAGTTTATATGCAGGGGGCGCATACGAGCAGTACTTC	CASSLYAGGAYEQYF
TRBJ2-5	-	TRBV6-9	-	TGTGCCAGCAGTCCGTTCCCGGGGGAGTTGGAGACCCAGTACTTC	CASSPFPGELETQYF
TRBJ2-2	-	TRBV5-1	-	TGCGCCAGCAGCTTGGACAGTTCCGGGGAGCTGTTTTTT	CASSLDSSGELFF
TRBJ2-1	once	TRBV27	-	TGTGCCAGCAGACAAGGGAGCTACAATGAGCAGTTCTTC	CASRQGSYNEQFF
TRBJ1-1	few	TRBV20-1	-	TGCAGTGCTAGAGAACTCACTGAAGCTTTCTTT	CSARELTEAFF
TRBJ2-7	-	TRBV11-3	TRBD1	TGTGCCAGCAGCTTAAGGTCAGGGGGACCCTACGAGCAGTACTTC	CASSLRSGGPYEQYF
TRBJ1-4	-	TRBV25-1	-	TGTGCCAGCAGTGACCCTGACATAGACAATGAAAAACTGTTTTTT	CASSDPDIDNEKLFF